This T cell receptor (beta chain) was found in a study of cytomegalovirus exposure and HLA in healthy donors. General observations from the study: Follow-up analysis found HLA locus-dependent TCR association rates, highest for DRB1 and lowest for HLA-C. In vitro assays verified that a few CMV-associated chains recognized CMV antigens specifically.

On this clone itself: Its antigen is as yet unknown.

Amplification used 60 Vbeta primers and 13 Jbeta primers. Using immunoSEQ multiplex PCR, the repertoire was profiled, and TCRdb retains in-frame clones only, with some absent. The repertoire consists of roughly 73,000 clones, with approximately 84% occurring once and the leading ten covering around 2.4%. Material for sequencing was PBMCs. The clonotype originates from a woman aged 50 to 65 in good health and CMV-seronegative.

In nucleotides, the CDR3 is TGTGCCAGCATTGGGGGGGCCCGCAATCAGCCCCAGCATTTT. Amino acids: CASIGGARNQPQHF. The J gene is TRBJ1-5, the V gene TRBV6-6; TRBD1 might be the D (6 bases). V was clipped by 7 bases and J by 2 bases, with 12 bases between them. Germline V gene data show CDR1 as MNHNY and CDR2 as SVGAGI (reference sequence). The CDR3 has 14 residues.